The clone carrying this T cell receptor beta chain has a single count. The data derive from a study of technical replicates of blood from several donors. The CDR3 loop spans 13 amino acids. Germline loops: CDR1 MNHEY, CDR2 SVGAGI. Trimming pared 6 bases from V and 8 bases from J, leaving 16 bases between. TCRdb keeps only in-frame clones here, not all; method: immunoSEQ multiplex PCR. The sample gives some 79,000 clones, more than 85% of which show up once; 0.39% is in the top ten. The specimen was T cells isolated from PBMCs. The chain uses TRBV6-5 and TRBJ1-2; D call uncertain. The source of this sequence is a human donor in good health. Some clones in this sample may be carry-over from other donors' samples. The CDR3 protein is CASSLTLSGGYTF. CDR3 sequence (DNA): TGTGCCAGCAGCCTAACCCTCTCGGGGGGCTACACCTTC.